One sample yielded the 25 T cell receptor beta chains listed below, sequenced in a study of sequential checkpoint blockade in melanoma. As to treatment: randomized to nivolumab then ipilimumab (arm A) or the reverse (arm B). Here immunoSEQ multiplex PCR was the method, and the copy in TCRdb shows in-frame clones only, minus some. The sample shows approximately 1,200 clones, about a quarter of them seen only once. This specimen consisted of tumor tissue (inferred from file names), obtained from a patient given nivolumab and ipilimumab in sequence. All receptors derive from a human donor with melanoma.

This clone is labeled medium-sized. This rearrangement joins TRBV11-3 to TRBJ1-6, with D unresolved. With 2 bases removed from V and 8 bases from J, the gap between germline ends came to 10 bases. In germline, CDR1 is SGHNT, CDR2 YENEEA. The CDR3 consists of 14 residues. CDR3 region: CASSLLRMDSPLHF. CDR3 nucleotides: TGTGCCAGCAGCTTACTACGGATGGATTCACCCCTCCACTTT.

CDR3 sequence reads: CASRDRGSYGYTF. The CDR3 bases are TGTGCCAGTAGGGACAGGGGATCCTATGGCTACACCTTC. V usage is TRBV19 and J usage is TRBJ1-2, with 9 nucleotides matching TRBD1. Germline V CDR1 and CDR2: LNHDA, SQIVND (reference sequence). The CDR3 extends over 13 amino acids. J lost 4 bases, V lost 6 bases, and 3 bases had no gene match. Full variable domain (outside the CDR3, taken from reference TRBV19 and TRBJ1-2): DGGITQSPKYLFRKEGQNVTLSCEQNLNHDAMYWYRQDPGQGLRLIYYSQIVNDFQKGDIAEGYSVSREKKESFPLTVTSAQKNPTAFYLCASRDRGSYGYTFGSGTRLTVV.

Within the sample, this clone is medium-sized (0.01 to 0.1%). This chain links TRBV11-3 with TRBJ2-5, with D possibly being TRBD1 (5 bases). V lost 3 bases and J lost 5, with 19 bases in between. CDR1 is SGHNT, CDR2 YENEEA, per germline. CDR3 size: 16 residues. CDR3 nucleotides: TGTGCCAGCAGCTTCCCCGTGAAGGGGTATGGGGAGACCCAGTACTTC. Its translation: CASSFPVKGYGETQYF. The whole variable domain, filled in from reference TRBV11-3 and TRBJ2-5, reads EAGVVQSPRYKIIEKKQPVAFWCNPISGHNTLYWYLQNLGQGPELLIRYENEEAVDDSQLPKDRFSAERLKGVDSTLKIQPAELGDSAVYLCASSFPVKGYGETQYFGPGTRLLVL.

The chain uses TRBV5-1 and TRBJ2-2, with 7 bases aligning to TRBD1. Germline V gives CDR1 SGHRS, CDR2 YFSETQ. This CDR3 has 16 amino acids. V dropped 1 base and J dropped 6; count of bases not matched to a gene: 9. The CDR3 nucleotides read TGCGCCAGCAGCTTGTTGGCAGGGGGAAACGCCGGGGAGCTGTTTTTT. Encoded protein: CASSLLAGGNAGELFF.

This clone was seen only a few times. The V call is TRBV6-8, the J call TRBJ1-5, with 7 bases lining up with TRBD1. CDR1 is MNHGY and CDR2 is SAAAGT in the germline V gene. The CDR3 loop spans 15 amino acids. V was pared by 4 bases and J by 3 bases, with 6 bases of the junction left unmatched. DNA for the CDR3: TGTGCCAGCAGTTTGACGGGACAGCTCAATCAGCCCCAGCATTTT. It translates to CASSLTGQLNQPQHF.

The V call is TRBV11-3, the J call TRBJ2-3; D unclear. Trimming left V 3 bases short and J 1 base short, with 11 bases between. The CDR3 sequence is 15 residues long. Germline CDR1 is SGHNT and CDR2 is YENEEA. The CDR3 spells CASSFDGRGTDTQYF. For the CDR3, the DNA is TGTGCCAGCAGCTTTGACGGTAGGGGCACAGATACGCAGTATTTT.

CDR3 region: CAWSGQGSVAFF. CDR3 bases: TGTGCCTGGAGTGGCCAGGGTTCTGTAGCTTTCTTT. The chain recombines TRBV30 with TRBJ1-1; D is perhaps TRBD1 (5 bases). The ends were cut back, 1 base at V and 10 bases at J, with 13 bases in the middle. Germline CDR1 is GTSNPN and CDR2 is SVGIG (reference sequence). This CDR3 spans 12 amino acids. Drawing the rest from reference TRBV30 and TRBJ1-1, the complete variable domain is SQTIHQWPATLVQPVGSPLSLECTVEGTSNPNLYWYRQAAGRGLQLLFYSVGIGQISSEVPQNLSASRPQDRQFILSSKKLLLSDSGFYLCAWSGQGSVAFFGQGTRLTVV.

This clone was counted only a few times. The J gene is TRBJ1-4, the V gene TRBV19, with 9 bases matching TRBD1. CDR3 length equals 16 residues. Germline V gene sequence: CDR1 LNHDA, CDR2 SQIVND (reference sequence). With 5 bases clipped from V and 0 bases from J, the junction kept 4 bases outside the gene matches. The CDR3 sequence: CASSFGQGTTNEKLFF. The DNA of the CDR3 is TGTGCCAGTAGTTTCGGACAGGGGACAACTAATGAAAAACTGTTTTTT.

In this sample, this clone turned up a few times. This chain links TRBV12-5 with TRBJ1-1, with no clear D. Germline CDR1 LGHNT, CDR2 FRNRAP. The CDR3 sequence is 12 residues long. CDR3 DNA sequence: TGTGCCAGCACACTCCTGAACACTGAAGCTTTCTTT. It translates to CASTLLNTEAFF.

This clone is labeled as medium-sized. The V gene is TRBV11-3, the J gene TRBJ1-1; unclear D gene. The CDR3 contains 14 residues. CDR1 is SGHNT and CDR2 is YENEEA in the germline V gene. The germline V and J ends were trimmed by 5 bases and 1 base, with 11 bases remaining between them. This CDR3 reads CASSTLSRNTEAFF. The DNA of the CDR3 is TGTGCCAGCAGCACACTATCTAGGAACACTGAAGCTTTCTTT.

The rearrangement joins TRBV5-1 to TRBJ2-7; D perhaps matches TRBD1 (6 bases). Trimming cost V 4 bases and J 5 bases, with 19 bases left between them. The CDR3 covers 15 residues. Germline CDR1 reads SGHRS; CDR2 reads YFSETQ. The DNA for the CDR3 is TGCGCCAGCAGCCCACAGGGTGGCCTTAGGAACGAGCAGTACTTC. This encodes CASSPQGGLRNEQYF.

This clone was recorded a few times. V gene TRBV9 combines with J gene TRBJ2-7; 7 nucleotides line up with TRBD2. The V segment lost 0 bases and the J segment 2 bases; nucleotides outside the gene matches: 5. Looked up from germline, CDR1 is SGDLS and CDR2 is YYNGEE. The CDR3 contains 15 residues. CDR3 sequence reads: CASSVAGGETYEQYF. CDR3 DNA sequence: TGTGCCAGCAGCGTAGCGGGGGGAGAAACCTACGAGCAGTACTTC.

This chain uses TRBV19 with TRBJ2-7; D is perhaps TRBD2 (6 bases). The CDR3 consists of 15 residues. In germline, CDR1 is LNHDA, CDR2 SQIVND (reference sequence). V was shortened by 6 bases and J by 0 bases, with 15 bases between the two germline ends. The CDR3 reads CASRSEGTSSYEQYF. The CDR3 nucleotides are TGTGCCAGTAGATCGGAGGGCACCAGCTCCTACGAGCAGTACTTC. Full variable domain (missing parts from reference TRBV19 and TRBJ2-7): DGGITQSPKYLFRKEGQNVTLSCEQNLNHDAMYWYRQDPGQGLRLIYYSQIVNDFQKGDIAEGYSVSREKKESFPLTVTSAQKNPTAFYLCASRSEGTSSYEQYFGPGTRLTVT.

The table lists this clone with a few counts. The chain carries TRBV4-1 and TRBJ2-7, with D perhaps TRBD1 (5 bases). CDR1 and CDR2 (germline): MGHRA, YSYEKL. This CDR3 contains 15 residues. V was cut by 0 bases and J by 3 bases, with 12 bases left in between. CDR3 amino acids: CASSQDRVGNYEQYF. The CDR3 region has the DNA TGCGCCAGCAGCCAAGACAGGGTCGGAAACTACGAGCAGTACTTC.

This rearrangement joins TRBV18 to TRBJ1-5; D not resolved. Per germline, CDR1 KGHSH and CDR2 LQKENI. The CDR3 runs 17 residues. Trimming shortened V by 6 bases and J by 0 bases, and 18 bases separated the two germline ends. The CDR3 region has the DNA TGTGCCAGCTCTACCGGGGTAAATCCGAATAGCAATCAGCCCCAGCATTTT. Amino acid sequence: CASSTGVNPNSNQPQHF.

V gene TRBV28 combines with J gene TRBJ1-1, with 8 nucleotides matching TRBD1. The CDR3 contains 14 residues. J was trimmed by 5 bases and V by 3 bases; bases with no gene match: 5. Germline V gives CDR1 MDHEN, CDR2 SYDVKM. Here the CDR3 reads CASSLQGASTEAFF. DNA of the CDR3: TGTGCCAGCAGTTTGCAGGGGGCGAGTACTGAAGCTTTCTTT.

By share of the sample, this clone is medium-sized. The rearrangement links TRBV11-3 to TRBJ2-5; perhaps TRBD1 as D (6 bases). This CDR3 region has 15 residues. The germline V gene encodes CDR1 SGHNT and CDR2 YENEEA. V was shortened by 4 bases and J by 4 bases, with 16 bases between the two germline ends. The CDR3 here is CASSSSTTGIETQYF. DNA for the CDR3: TGTGCCAGCAGCTCCTCCACTACAGGGATAGAGACCCAGTACTTC.

The rearrangement joins TRBV28 to TRBJ2-6; D uncertain. The CDR3 is 15 residues long. Germline loops: CDR1 MDHEN, CDR2 SYDVKM. V lost 6 bases and J lost 0, with 9 bases in between. CDR3 residues: CASSPPRSGANVLTF. CDR3 DNA: TGTGCCAGCAGCCCACCTCGCTCTGGGGCCAACGTCCTGACTTTC.

This clone was counted only a few times. V usage is TRBV9 and J usage is TRBJ2-7; weak D call: TRBD2 (5 bases). Germline V gene lookup returns CDR1 SGDLS and CDR2 YYNGEE. V lost 4 bases and J 2 bases, leaving 10 bases between the germline ends. This CDR3 is 13 amino acids long. The CDR3 region has the DNA TGTGCCAGCAGCCCACGGACTGCCTACGAGCAGTACTTC. It yields the protein CASSPRTAYEQYF.

By share of the sample, this clone is medium-sized. The chain carries TRBV11-3 and TRBJ2-1; TRBD2 agrees at 11 bases. The CDR3 length is 17 residues. Germline-derived CDR1 and CDR2 are SGHNT and YENEEA. V was clipped by 0 bases and J by 3 bases; unmatched bases: 4. The CDR3 DNA reads as TGTGCCAGCAGCTTAGATCGCGGGACTAGCGGCTACAATGAGCAGTTCTTC. Translation: CASSLDRGTSGYNEQFF.

This clone qualifies as medium-sized. The V gene is TRBV11-3, the J gene TRBJ2-3; the match to TRBD1 covers 8 bases. Germline lookup yields CDR1 SGHNT and CDR2 YENEEA. The CDR3 loop spans 17 amino acids. J gave up 4 bases and V 4 bases, and 13 bases lay outside the gene matches. Here the CDR3 reads CASSSIGQGILADTQYF. Here the CDR3 DNA reads TGTGCCAGCAGCTCCATCGGACAGGGTATTTTGGCAGATACGCAGTATTTT.

This clone is medium-sized by share. As DNA, the CDR3 is TGTGCCAGCAGCTACGACAGGGTCTCTGGAAACACCATATATTTT. It is translated as CASSYDRVSGNTIYF. The gene calls are TRBV11-3 and TRBJ1-3; 7 nucleotides match TRBD1. The J segment lost 0 bases and the V segment lost 4 bases, leaving 3 bases of the junction unmatched. The germline gives CDR1 SGHNT, CDR2 YENEEA. The CDR3 sequence is 15 residues long.

This clone was detected a few times. The gene calls are TRBV9 and TRBJ2-6; the D is unclear. Trimming pared 0 bases from V and 0 bases from J, leaving 10 bases between. The CDR3 is 17 residues long. The germline gives CDR1 SGDLS, CDR2 YYNGEE. The CDR3 reads CASSVESASSGANVLTF. CDR3 coding DNA: TGTGCCAGCAGCGTAGAATCAGCTAGCTCTGGGGCCAACGTCCTGACTTTC.

This clone was picked up a small number of times. This chain links TRBV28 with TRBJ1-2, with D unresolved. The CDR3 contains 12 residues. Between the trimmed V and J ends, which lost 6 bases and 9 bases, there was a span of 14 bases. CDR1 is MDHEN, CDR2 SYDVKM, per germline. CDR3 loop: CASSLGSMSYTF. CDR3 nucleotides: TGTGCCAGCAGCCTCGGAAGTATGAGCTACACCTTC.

This chain uses TRBV28 with TRBJ2-1, with 11 bases fitting TRBD1. The CDR3 runs to 13 residues. Trimming cost V 8 bases and J 7 bases; bases outside gene matches: 4. The germline V gene encodes CDR1 MDHEN and CDR2 SYDVKM. The CDR3 DNA is TGTGCCAGCGGGACAGGGGGGAAGAATGAGCAGTTCTTC. This gives the protein CASGTGGKNEQFF.